These T cell receptor beta chains were read from a single sample in a study of blood T cell repertoires in COVID-19. Using immunoSEQ multiplex PCR, the repertoire was profiled, and TCRdb retains in-frame clones only, with some absent. The profile covers about 210,000 clones, with 75% to 90% appearing a single time and 15% to 20% taken by the ten largest. Specimen: PBMCs or T cells enriched from blood (not recorded which). The source is a man aged 40-49 years who had recovered from COVID-19. Both conserved end residues are part of each CDR3. D genes are given only for firm matches. Clone size is stated in some rows and not others, as once, few, many or a class when expanded.

J gene: TRBJ1-5
D gene: TRBD1
V gene: TRBV24-1
clone size: NA
CDR3 DNA: TGTGCCACCAGTGGGATCAGGGGGCAGCCCCAGCATTTT
CDR3 protein: CATSGIRGQPQHF

J gene: TRBJ1-3
D gene: NA
V gene: TRBV6-5
clone size: NA
CDR3 DNA: TGTGCCAGCAGCATCGGGACAAGCTCTGGAAACACCATATATTTT
CDR3 protein: CASSIGTSSGNTIYF

J gene: TRBJ2-3
D gene: TRBD2
V gene: TRBV10-3
clone size: NA
CDR3 DNA: TGTGCCATCAGTGATCACAAATACGGGAGGGCGGGGGATACGCAGTATTTT
CDR3 protein: CAISDHKYGRAGDTQYF

J gene: TRBJ2-1
D gene: NA
V gene: TRBV27
clone size: NA
CDR3 DNA: TGTGCCAGCAGAGTAAGGGGTGGCGACAATGAGCAGTTCTTC
CDR3 protein: CASRVRGGDNEQFF

J gene: TRBJ2-1
D gene: TRBD1
V gene: TRBV6-5
clone size: NA
CDR3 DNA: TGTGCCAGCAGTTCGGGACAGGTATACAATGAGCAGTTCTTC
CDR3 protein: CASSSGQVYNEQFF

J gene: TRBJ2-7
D gene: NA
V gene: TRBV6-5
clone size: NA
CDR3 DNA: TGTGCCAGCGGCGGAGTCCATGACTACGAGCAGTACTTC
CDR3 protein: CASGGVHDYEQYF

J gene: TRBJ2-3
D gene: TRBD1
V gene: TRBV6-2/TRBV6-3
clone size: few
CDR3 DNA: TGTGCCAGCAGTTACACGCCGGGACAGGGGGGAGATACGCAGTATTTT
CDR3 protein: CASSYTPGQGGDTQYF

J gene: TRBJ1-3
D gene: TRBD1
V gene: TRBV11-2
clone size: NA
CDR3 DNA: TGTGCCAGCAGTCAGGGACAGCTTTTAGGAAACACCATATATTTT
CDR3 protein: CASSQGQLLGNTIYF

J gene: TRBJ1-1
D gene: NA
V gene: TRBV19
clone size: NA
CDR3 DNA: TGTGCCAGTAGTATAGATCCCGTTGGGGGGGCCCGGACTGAAGCTTTCTTT
CDR3 protein: CASSIDPVGGARTEAFF

J gene: TRBJ1-2
D gene: TRBD1
V gene: TRBV30
clone size: NA
CDR3 DNA: TGTGCCTGGAGTGGGGACAGGGGGTTGCATGGCTACACCTTC
CDR3 protein: CAWSGDRGLHGYTF

J gene: TRBJ2-1
D gene: TRBD2
V gene: TRBV10-2
clone size: once
CDR3 DNA: TGCGCCAGCGGTCTCGCGGGAGGCTACAATGAGCAGTTCTTC
CDR3 protein: CASGLAGGYNEQFF

J gene: TRBJ2-7
D gene: TRBD2
V gene: TRBV5-5
clone size: NA
CDR3 DNA: TGTGCCAGCAGCCCCGGGACTAGCAGTACCTACGAGCAGTACTTC
CDR3 protein: CASSPGTSSTYEQYF

J gene: TRBJ2-2
D gene: NA
V gene: TRBV6-5
clone size: NA
CDR3 DNA: TGTGCCAGCACGAACAGGGACACCGGGGAGCTGTTTTTT
CDR3 protein: CASTNRDTGELFF

J gene: TRBJ2-1
D gene: TRBD2
V gene: TRBV7-8
clone size: NA
CDR3 DNA: TGTGCCAGCAGCTCCGGGGGGAAAAACTACAATGAGCAGTTCTTC
CDR3 protein: CASSSGGKNYNEQFF

J gene: TRBJ2-7
D gene: TRBD1
V gene: TRBV2
clone size: NA
CDR3 DNA: TGTGCCAGCAGCAGACAGGGCTCCTACGAGCAGTACTTC
CDR3 protein: CASSRQGSYEQYF

J gene: TRBJ2-7
D gene: NA
V gene: TRBV18
clone size: NA
CDR3 DNA: TGTGCCAGCTCGCCCGACAGAGACGAGCAGTACTTC
CDR3 protein: CASSPDRDEQYF

J gene: TRBJ2-2
D gene: NA
V gene: TRBV5-8
clone size: NA
CDR3 DNA: TGTGCCAGCAGCTTGGACCTCCTCGGTCTGAACACCGGGGAGCTGTTTTTT
CDR3 protein: CASSLDLLGLNTGELFF

J gene: TRBJ1-1
D gene: NA
V gene: TRBV7-9
clone size: few
CDR3 DNA: TGTGCCAGCAGCTTATTGGGAGGGCTGGACACTGAAGCTTTCTTT
CDR3 protein: CASSLLGGLDTEAFF